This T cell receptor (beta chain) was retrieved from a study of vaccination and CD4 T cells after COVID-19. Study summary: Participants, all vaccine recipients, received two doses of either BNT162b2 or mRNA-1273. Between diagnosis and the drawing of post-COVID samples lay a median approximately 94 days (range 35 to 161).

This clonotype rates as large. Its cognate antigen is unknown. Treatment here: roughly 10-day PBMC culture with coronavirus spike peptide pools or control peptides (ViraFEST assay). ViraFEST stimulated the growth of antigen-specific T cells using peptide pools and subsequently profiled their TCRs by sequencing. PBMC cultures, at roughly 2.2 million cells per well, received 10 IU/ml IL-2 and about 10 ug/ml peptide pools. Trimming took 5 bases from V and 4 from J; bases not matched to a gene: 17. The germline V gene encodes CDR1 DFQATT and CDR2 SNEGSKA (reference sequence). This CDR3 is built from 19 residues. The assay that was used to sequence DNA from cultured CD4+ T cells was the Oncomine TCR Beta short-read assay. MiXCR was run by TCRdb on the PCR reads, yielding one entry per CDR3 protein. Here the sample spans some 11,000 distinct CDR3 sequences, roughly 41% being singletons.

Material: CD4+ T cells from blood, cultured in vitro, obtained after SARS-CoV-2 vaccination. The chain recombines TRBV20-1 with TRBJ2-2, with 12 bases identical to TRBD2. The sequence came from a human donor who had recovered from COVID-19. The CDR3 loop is CSAHLTSSGRAPGTGELFF. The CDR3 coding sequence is TGCAGTGCTCACCTCACTTCTAGCGGGAGGGCCCCGGGCACCGGGGAGCTGTTTTTT.